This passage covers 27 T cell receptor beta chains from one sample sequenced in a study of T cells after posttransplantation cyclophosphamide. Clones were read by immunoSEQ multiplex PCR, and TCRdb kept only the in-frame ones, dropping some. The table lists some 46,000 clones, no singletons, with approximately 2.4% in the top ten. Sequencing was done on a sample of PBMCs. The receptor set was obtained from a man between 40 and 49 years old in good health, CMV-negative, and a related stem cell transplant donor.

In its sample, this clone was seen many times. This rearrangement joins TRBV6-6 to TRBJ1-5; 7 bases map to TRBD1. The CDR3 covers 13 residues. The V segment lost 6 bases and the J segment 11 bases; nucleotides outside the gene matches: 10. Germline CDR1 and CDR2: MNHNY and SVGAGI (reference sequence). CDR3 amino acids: CASSLDRAESQHF. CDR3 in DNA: TGTGCCAGCAGCCTCGACAGGGCCGAGTCCCAGCATTTT.

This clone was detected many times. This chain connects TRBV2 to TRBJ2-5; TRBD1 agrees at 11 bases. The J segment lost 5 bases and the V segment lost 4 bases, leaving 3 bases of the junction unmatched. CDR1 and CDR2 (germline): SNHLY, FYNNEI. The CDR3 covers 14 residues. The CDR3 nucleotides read TGTGCCAGCAGTGGGACAGGGGGCCAGGAGACCCAGTACTTC. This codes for CASSGTGGQETQYF.

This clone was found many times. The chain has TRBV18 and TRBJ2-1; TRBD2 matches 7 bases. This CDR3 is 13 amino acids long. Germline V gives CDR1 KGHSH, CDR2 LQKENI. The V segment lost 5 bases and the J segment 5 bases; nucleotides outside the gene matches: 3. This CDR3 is CASSRLADNEQFF. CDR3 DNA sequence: TGTGCCAGCTCAAGGCTAGCGGACAATGAGCAGTTCTTC. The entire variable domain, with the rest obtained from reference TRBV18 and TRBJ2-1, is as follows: NAGVMQNPRHLVRRRGQEARLRCSPMKGHSHVYWYRQLPEEGLKFMVYLQKENIIDESGMPKERFSAEFPKEGPSILRIQQVVRGDSAAYFCASSRLADNEQFFGPGTRLTVL.

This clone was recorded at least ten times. The CDR3 loop reads CASSPRSGSGNTIYF. In DNA, the CDR3 is TGTGCCAGCTCGCCTAGATCGGGCTCTGGAAACACCATATATTTT. V and J are TRBV18 and TRBJ1-3; D gene unclear. The CDR3 spans 15 residues. Trimming cost V 6 bases and J 0 bases, with 12 bases left between them. Germline V gene lookup returns CDR1 KGHSH and CDR2 LQKENI.

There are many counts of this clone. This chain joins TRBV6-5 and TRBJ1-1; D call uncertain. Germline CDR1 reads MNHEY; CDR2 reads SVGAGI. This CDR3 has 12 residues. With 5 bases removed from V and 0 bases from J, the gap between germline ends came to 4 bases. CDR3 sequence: CASSTVNTEAFF. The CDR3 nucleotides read TGTGCCAGCAGTACAGTGAACACTGAAGCTTTCTTT.

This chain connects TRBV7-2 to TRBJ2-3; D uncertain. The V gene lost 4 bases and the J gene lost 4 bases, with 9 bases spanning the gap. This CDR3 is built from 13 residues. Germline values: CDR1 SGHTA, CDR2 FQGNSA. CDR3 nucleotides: TGTGCCAGCAGCTCCCCCCCGGCAGATACGCAGTATTTT. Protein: CASSSPPADTQYF.

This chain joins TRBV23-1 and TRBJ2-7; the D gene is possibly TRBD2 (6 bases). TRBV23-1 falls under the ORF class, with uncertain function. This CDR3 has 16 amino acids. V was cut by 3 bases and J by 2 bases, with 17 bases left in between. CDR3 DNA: TGCGCCAGCAGTCAGGACCGGGGGATGAAAACCTACGAGCAGTACGTC. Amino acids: CASSQDRGMKTYEQYV.

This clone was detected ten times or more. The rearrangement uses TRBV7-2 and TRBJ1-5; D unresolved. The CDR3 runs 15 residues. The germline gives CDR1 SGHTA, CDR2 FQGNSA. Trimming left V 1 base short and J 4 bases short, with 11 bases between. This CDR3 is CASSLDGYGNQPQHF. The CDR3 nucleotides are TGTGCCAGCAGCTTAGACGGGTACGGGAATCAGCCCCAGCATTTT.

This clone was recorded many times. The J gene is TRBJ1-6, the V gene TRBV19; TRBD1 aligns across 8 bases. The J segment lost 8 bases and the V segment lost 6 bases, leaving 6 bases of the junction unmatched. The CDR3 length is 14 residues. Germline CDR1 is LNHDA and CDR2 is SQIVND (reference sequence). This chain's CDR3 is CASRDRELYSPLHF. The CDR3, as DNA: TGTGCCAGTAGGGACAGGGAGCTGTATTCACCCCTCCACTTT.

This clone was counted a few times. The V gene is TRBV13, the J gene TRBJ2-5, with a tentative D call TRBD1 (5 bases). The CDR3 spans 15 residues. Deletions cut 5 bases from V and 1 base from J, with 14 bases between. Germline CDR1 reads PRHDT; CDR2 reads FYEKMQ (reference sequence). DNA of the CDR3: TGTGCCAGCAGCCCCTGGAGCAGGGCCCAAGAGACCCAGTACTTC. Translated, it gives CASSPWSRAQETQYF.

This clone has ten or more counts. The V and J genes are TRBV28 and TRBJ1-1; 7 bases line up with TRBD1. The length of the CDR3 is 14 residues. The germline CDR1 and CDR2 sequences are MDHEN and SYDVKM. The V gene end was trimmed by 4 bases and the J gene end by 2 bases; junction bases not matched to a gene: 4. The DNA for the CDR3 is TGTGCCAGCAGTTGGGGGACAGTAAACACTGAAGCTTTCTTT. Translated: CASSWGTVNTEAFF.

CDR3 sequence: CASSLDPRGREKLFF. CDR3 nucleotide sequence: TGTGCCAGCAGCTTAGATCCCAGGGGGCGAGAAAAACTGTTTTTT. The chain has TRBV7-8 and TRBJ1-4; 8 nucleotides align to TRBD1. CDR1 SGHVS and CDR2 FQNEAQ come from the germline V gene. There are 15 residues in the CDR3. V lost 1 base, J lost 8 bases, and 6 bases stayed unmatched.

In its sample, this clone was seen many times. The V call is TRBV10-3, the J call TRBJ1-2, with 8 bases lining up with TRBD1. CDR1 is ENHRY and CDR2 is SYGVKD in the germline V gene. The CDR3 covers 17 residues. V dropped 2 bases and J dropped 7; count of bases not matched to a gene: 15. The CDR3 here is CAISEGSVRTGIPGYTF. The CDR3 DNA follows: TGTGCCATCAGTGAGGGCTCGGTAAGGACAGGGATTCCTGGCTACACCTTC.

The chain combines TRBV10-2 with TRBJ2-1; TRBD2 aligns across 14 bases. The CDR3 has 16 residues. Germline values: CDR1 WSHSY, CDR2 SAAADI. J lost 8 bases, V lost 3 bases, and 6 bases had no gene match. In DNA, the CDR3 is TGCGCCAGCAGTGACCGCGGGACTAGCGGGAGCTATGAGCAGTTCTTC. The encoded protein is CASSDRGTSGSYEQFF.

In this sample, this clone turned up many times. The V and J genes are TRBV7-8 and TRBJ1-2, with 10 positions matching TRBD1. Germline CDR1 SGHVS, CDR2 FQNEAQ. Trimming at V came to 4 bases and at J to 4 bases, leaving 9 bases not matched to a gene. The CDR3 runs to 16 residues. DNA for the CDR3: TGTGCCAGCAGCTCGCTACTAGGGACAGGGGCCTATGGCTACACCTTC. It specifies CASSSLLGTGAYGYTF.

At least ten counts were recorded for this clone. The CDR3 bases are TGTGCCAGCGGACAGGGAACCTACAATGAGCAGTTCTTC. Translated, it gives CASGQGTYNEQFF. The chain has TRBV6-5 and TRBJ2-1; 8 nucleotides align to TRBD1. This CDR3 has 13 residues. The germline CDR1 and CDR2 sequences are MNHEY and SVGAGI. J gave up 2 bases and V 8 bases, and 2 bases lay outside the gene matches.

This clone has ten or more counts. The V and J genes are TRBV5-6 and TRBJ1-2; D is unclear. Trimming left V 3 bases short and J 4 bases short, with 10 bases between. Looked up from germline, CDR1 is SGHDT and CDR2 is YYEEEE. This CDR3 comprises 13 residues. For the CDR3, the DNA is TGTGCCAGCAGCTCCGCGAGCCCCTATGGCTACACCTTC. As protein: CASSSASPYGYTF.

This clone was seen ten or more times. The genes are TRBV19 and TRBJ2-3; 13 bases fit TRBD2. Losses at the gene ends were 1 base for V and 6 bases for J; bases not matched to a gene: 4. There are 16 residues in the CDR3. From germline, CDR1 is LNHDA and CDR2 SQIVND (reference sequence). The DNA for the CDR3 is TGTGCCAGTAGTATAGTTGGGACTAGCGGGGTTGATACGCAGTATTTT. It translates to CASSIVGTSGVDTQYF.

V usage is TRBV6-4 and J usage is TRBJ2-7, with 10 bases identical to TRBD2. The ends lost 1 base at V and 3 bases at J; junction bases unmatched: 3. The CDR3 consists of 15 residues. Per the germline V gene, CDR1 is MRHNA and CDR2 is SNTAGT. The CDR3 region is CASSDYPSGGYEQYF. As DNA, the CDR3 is TGTGCCAGCAGTGACTACCCTAGCGGGGGCTACGAGCAGTACTTC.

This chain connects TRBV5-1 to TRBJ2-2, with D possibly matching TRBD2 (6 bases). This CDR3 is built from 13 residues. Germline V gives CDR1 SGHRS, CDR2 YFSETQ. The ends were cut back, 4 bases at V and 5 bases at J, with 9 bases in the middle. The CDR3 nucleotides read TGCGCCAGCAGCCTGGAGGGGACCGGGGAGCTGTTTTTT. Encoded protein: CASSLEGTGELFF.

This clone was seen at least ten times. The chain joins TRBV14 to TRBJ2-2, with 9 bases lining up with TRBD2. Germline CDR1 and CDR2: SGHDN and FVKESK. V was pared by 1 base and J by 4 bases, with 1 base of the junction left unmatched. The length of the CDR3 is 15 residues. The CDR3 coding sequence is TGTGCCAGCAGCCAAGTGACTAGCGGCACCGGGGAGCTGTTTTTT. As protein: CASSQVTSGTGELFF.

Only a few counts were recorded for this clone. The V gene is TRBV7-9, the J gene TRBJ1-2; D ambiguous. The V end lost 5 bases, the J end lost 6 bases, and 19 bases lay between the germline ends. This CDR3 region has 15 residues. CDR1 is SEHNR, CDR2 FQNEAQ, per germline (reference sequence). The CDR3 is CASSAPAGALDGYTF. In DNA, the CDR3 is TGTGCCAGCAGCGCCCCAGCGGGCGCCCTAGATGGCTACACCTTC.

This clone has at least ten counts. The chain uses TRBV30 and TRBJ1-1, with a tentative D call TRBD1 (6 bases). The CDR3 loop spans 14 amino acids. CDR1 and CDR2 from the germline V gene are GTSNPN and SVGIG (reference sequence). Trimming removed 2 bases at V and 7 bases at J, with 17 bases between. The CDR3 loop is CAWSWYQGRGEAFF. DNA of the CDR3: TGTGCCTGGAGTTGGTACCAGGGGCGAGGTGAAGCTTTCTTT.

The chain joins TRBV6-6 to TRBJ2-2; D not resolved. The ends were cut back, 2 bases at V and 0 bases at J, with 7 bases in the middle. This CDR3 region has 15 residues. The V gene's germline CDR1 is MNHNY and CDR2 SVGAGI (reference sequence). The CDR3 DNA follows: TGTGCCAGCAGTTACCCCCAAACGAACACCGGGGAGCTGTTTTTT. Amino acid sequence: CASSYPQTNTGELFF.

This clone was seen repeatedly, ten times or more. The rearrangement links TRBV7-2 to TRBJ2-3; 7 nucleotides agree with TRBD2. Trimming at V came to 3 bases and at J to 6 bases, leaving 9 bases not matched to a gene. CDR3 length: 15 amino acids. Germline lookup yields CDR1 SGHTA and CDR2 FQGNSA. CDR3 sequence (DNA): TGTGCCAGCAGCTTGGGAGGGACTGGGGGGGATACGCAGTATTTT. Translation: CASSLGGTGGDTQYF.

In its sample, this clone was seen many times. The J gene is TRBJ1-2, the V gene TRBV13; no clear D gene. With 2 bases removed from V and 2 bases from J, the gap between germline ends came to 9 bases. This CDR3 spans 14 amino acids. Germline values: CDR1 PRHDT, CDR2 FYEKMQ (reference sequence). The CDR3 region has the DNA TGTGCCAGCAGCTTATTAGGAGGGAACTATGGCTACACCTTC. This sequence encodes CASSLLGGNYGYTF. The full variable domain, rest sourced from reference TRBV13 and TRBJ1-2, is AAGVIQSPRHLIKEKRETATLKCYPIPRHDTVYWYQQGPGQDPQFLISFYEKMQSDKGSIPDRFSAQQFSDYHSELNMSSLELGDSALYFCASSLLGGNYGYTFGSGTRLTVV.

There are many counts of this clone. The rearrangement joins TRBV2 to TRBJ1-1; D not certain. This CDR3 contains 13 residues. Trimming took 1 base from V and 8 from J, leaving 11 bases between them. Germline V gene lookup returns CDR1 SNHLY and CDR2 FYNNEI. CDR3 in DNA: TGTGCCAGCAGTGAAGTCGTCCAGGCCGAAGCTTTCTTT. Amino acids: CASSEVVQAEAFF. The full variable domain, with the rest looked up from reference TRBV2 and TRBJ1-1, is EPEVTQTPSHQVTQMGQEVILRCVPISNHLYFYWYRQILGQKVEFLVSFYNNEISEKSEIFDDQFSVERPDGSNFTLKIRSTKLEDSAMYFCASSEVVQAEAFFGQGTRLTVV.